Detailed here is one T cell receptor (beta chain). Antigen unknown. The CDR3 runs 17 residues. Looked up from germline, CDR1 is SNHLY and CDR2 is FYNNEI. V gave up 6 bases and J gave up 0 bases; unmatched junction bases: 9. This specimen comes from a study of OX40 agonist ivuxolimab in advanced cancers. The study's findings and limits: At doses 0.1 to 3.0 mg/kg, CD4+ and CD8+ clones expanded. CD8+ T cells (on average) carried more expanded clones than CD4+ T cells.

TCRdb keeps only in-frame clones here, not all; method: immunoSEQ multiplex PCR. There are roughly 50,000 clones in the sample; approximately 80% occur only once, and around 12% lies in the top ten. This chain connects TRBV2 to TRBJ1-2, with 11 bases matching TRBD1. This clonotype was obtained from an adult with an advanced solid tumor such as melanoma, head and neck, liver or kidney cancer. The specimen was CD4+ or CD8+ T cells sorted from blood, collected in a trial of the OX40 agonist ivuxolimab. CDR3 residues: CASSGQGATSSNYGYTF. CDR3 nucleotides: TGTGCCAGCAGCGGACAGGGGGCGACAAGTTCTAACTATGGCTACACCTTC.